The clone carrying this T cell receptor beta chain was counted a single time. Assay used: immunoSEQ multiplex PCR; TCRdb lists only in-frame clones, some missing. The sample holds approximately 280,000 clones; around 80% are singletons and the top ten take around 5%. This sample is part of a study of blood T cell repertoires in COVID-19. Participant ages covered about 18 to 100 years across about 22 US areas. The CDR3 runs 13 residues. Germline V lookup: CDR1 LGHDT, CDR2 YNNKEL (reference sequence). V gave up 4 bases and J gave up 5 bases; unmatched junction bases: 5. This sequence was found in a man in his forties who had been exposed to COVID-19. Sequenced sample: PBMCs or T cells enriched from blood (not recorded which). The chain combines TRBV3-1 (or the pseudogene TRBV3-2) with TRBJ2-7; 7 positions agree with TRBD1. For the CDR3, the DNA is TGTGCCAGCAGCCCAGGACAGGCGGACGAGCAGTACTTC. It yields the protein CASSPGQADEQYF.